A selection of T cell receptor beta chains follows, all from one sample in a study of blood T cell repertoires in COVID-19. Profiling relied on immunoSEQ multiplex PCR, and the TCRdb table lists in-frame clones only, not all of them. In the table there are 200,000 to 300,000 clones, approximately 90% of which are singletons. The specimen sequenced was PBMCs or T cells enriched from blood (not recorded which). Receptors were obtained from a woman aged 25 to 39 with acute COVID-19. Both conserved end residues are part of each CDR3. D genes are given only for firm matches. Clone sizes are given selectively: once, few, many, or a class where the clone is expanded.

once	TRBJ2-5	TRBV14	.	TGTGCCAGCAGCCAAGTCATAACGGACTACGCGGAGACCCAGTACTTC	CASSQVITDYAETQYF
.	TRBJ1-3	TRBV13	.	TGTGCCAGCAGCTTAGTCCCGGTATCTGGAAACACCATATATTTT	CASSLVPVSGNTIYF
.	TRBJ1-3	TRBV7-2	.	TGTGCCAGCAGCCCTCCCCCGGGGGGCTCTGGAAACACCATATATTTT	CASSPPPGGSGNTIYF
few	TRBJ1-1	TRBV2	.	TGTGCCAGCAGTGTCTCGAGGGACACTGAAGCTTTCTTT	CASSVSRDTEAFF
.	TRBJ1-2	TRBV5-6	.	TGTGCCAGCAGCTTGCCCACAACAGGGCAGGGCTACACCTTC	CASSLPTTGQGYTF
.	TRBJ1-1	TRBV6-2/TRBV6-3	.	TGTGCCAGCAGTTACTCGTGGACAGAGGGCACTGAAGCTTTCTTT	CASSYSWTEGTEAFF
.	TRBJ2-5	TRBV2	TRBD1	TGTGCCAGCAGGAATGACAGGGAAGCAGTGACCCAGTACTTC	CASRNDREAVTQYF
.	TRBJ2-1	TRBV4-3	TRBD1	TGCGCCAGCAGCCAAGAACAGGGGATTAGCAATGAGCAGTTCTTC	CASSQEQGISNEQFF
.	TRBJ1-5	TRBV5-1	.	TGCGCCAGCAGCTTGCAGGGGCGACAGCCCCAGCATTTT	CASSLQGRQPQHF
.	TRBJ2-7	TRBV11-2	TRBD1	TGTGCCAGCAGCCGGACAGGTGTCCACGAGCAGTACTTC	CASSRTGVHEQYF
.	TRBJ2-5	TRBV7-2	TRBD2	TGTGCCAGCAGCTCCAGACTAGCGGGGGGGCCGGAGACCCAGTACTTC	CASSSRLAGGPETQYF
once	TRBJ1-5	TRBV21-1	.	TGTGCCAGCAGCAAACACAGAAGAAGTAGCAATCAGCCCCAGCATTTT	CASSKHRRSSNQPQHF
.	TRBJ2-1	TRBV27	TRBD2	TGTGCCAGCAGTCCATCTAGCGGGGAGTCCTACAATGAGCAGTTCTTC	CASSPSSGESYNEQFF
.	TRBJ2-7	TRBV5-1	TRBD1	TGCGCCAGCAGCCTAAACCGTGGGACAGTATACGAGCAGTACTTC	CASSLNRGTVYEQYF
.	TRBJ1-4	TRBV9	.	TGTGCCAGCAGCGTAGCTGGCAGGGGCGGCGAAAAACTGTTTTTT	CASSVAGRGGEKLFF
.	TRBJ2-7	TRBV5-5	TRBD2	TGTGCCAGCAGCCCGGGGGGGTCCCTTGGGTACGAGCAGTACTTC	CASSPGGSLGYEQYF
.	TRBJ2-3	TRBV7-8	.	TGTGCCAGCCGGCTAGCGCGGTTTCGGGATACGCAGTATTTT	CASRLARFRDTQYF
.	TRBJ1-4	TRBV6-5	TRBD1	TGTGCCAGCCATAATACAGGGGATTCTAATGAAAAACTGTTTTTT	CASHNTGDSNEKLFF
once	TRBJ1-5	TRBV7-2	TRBD1	TGTGCCAGCAGCCGACAGGGGGCACAGCCCCAGCATTTT	CASSRQGAQPQHF
.	TRBJ2-5	TRBV10-2	TRBD2	TGCGCCAGCAGGGGACTAAGGGAAGAGGCCCAGTACTTC	CASRGLREEAQYF